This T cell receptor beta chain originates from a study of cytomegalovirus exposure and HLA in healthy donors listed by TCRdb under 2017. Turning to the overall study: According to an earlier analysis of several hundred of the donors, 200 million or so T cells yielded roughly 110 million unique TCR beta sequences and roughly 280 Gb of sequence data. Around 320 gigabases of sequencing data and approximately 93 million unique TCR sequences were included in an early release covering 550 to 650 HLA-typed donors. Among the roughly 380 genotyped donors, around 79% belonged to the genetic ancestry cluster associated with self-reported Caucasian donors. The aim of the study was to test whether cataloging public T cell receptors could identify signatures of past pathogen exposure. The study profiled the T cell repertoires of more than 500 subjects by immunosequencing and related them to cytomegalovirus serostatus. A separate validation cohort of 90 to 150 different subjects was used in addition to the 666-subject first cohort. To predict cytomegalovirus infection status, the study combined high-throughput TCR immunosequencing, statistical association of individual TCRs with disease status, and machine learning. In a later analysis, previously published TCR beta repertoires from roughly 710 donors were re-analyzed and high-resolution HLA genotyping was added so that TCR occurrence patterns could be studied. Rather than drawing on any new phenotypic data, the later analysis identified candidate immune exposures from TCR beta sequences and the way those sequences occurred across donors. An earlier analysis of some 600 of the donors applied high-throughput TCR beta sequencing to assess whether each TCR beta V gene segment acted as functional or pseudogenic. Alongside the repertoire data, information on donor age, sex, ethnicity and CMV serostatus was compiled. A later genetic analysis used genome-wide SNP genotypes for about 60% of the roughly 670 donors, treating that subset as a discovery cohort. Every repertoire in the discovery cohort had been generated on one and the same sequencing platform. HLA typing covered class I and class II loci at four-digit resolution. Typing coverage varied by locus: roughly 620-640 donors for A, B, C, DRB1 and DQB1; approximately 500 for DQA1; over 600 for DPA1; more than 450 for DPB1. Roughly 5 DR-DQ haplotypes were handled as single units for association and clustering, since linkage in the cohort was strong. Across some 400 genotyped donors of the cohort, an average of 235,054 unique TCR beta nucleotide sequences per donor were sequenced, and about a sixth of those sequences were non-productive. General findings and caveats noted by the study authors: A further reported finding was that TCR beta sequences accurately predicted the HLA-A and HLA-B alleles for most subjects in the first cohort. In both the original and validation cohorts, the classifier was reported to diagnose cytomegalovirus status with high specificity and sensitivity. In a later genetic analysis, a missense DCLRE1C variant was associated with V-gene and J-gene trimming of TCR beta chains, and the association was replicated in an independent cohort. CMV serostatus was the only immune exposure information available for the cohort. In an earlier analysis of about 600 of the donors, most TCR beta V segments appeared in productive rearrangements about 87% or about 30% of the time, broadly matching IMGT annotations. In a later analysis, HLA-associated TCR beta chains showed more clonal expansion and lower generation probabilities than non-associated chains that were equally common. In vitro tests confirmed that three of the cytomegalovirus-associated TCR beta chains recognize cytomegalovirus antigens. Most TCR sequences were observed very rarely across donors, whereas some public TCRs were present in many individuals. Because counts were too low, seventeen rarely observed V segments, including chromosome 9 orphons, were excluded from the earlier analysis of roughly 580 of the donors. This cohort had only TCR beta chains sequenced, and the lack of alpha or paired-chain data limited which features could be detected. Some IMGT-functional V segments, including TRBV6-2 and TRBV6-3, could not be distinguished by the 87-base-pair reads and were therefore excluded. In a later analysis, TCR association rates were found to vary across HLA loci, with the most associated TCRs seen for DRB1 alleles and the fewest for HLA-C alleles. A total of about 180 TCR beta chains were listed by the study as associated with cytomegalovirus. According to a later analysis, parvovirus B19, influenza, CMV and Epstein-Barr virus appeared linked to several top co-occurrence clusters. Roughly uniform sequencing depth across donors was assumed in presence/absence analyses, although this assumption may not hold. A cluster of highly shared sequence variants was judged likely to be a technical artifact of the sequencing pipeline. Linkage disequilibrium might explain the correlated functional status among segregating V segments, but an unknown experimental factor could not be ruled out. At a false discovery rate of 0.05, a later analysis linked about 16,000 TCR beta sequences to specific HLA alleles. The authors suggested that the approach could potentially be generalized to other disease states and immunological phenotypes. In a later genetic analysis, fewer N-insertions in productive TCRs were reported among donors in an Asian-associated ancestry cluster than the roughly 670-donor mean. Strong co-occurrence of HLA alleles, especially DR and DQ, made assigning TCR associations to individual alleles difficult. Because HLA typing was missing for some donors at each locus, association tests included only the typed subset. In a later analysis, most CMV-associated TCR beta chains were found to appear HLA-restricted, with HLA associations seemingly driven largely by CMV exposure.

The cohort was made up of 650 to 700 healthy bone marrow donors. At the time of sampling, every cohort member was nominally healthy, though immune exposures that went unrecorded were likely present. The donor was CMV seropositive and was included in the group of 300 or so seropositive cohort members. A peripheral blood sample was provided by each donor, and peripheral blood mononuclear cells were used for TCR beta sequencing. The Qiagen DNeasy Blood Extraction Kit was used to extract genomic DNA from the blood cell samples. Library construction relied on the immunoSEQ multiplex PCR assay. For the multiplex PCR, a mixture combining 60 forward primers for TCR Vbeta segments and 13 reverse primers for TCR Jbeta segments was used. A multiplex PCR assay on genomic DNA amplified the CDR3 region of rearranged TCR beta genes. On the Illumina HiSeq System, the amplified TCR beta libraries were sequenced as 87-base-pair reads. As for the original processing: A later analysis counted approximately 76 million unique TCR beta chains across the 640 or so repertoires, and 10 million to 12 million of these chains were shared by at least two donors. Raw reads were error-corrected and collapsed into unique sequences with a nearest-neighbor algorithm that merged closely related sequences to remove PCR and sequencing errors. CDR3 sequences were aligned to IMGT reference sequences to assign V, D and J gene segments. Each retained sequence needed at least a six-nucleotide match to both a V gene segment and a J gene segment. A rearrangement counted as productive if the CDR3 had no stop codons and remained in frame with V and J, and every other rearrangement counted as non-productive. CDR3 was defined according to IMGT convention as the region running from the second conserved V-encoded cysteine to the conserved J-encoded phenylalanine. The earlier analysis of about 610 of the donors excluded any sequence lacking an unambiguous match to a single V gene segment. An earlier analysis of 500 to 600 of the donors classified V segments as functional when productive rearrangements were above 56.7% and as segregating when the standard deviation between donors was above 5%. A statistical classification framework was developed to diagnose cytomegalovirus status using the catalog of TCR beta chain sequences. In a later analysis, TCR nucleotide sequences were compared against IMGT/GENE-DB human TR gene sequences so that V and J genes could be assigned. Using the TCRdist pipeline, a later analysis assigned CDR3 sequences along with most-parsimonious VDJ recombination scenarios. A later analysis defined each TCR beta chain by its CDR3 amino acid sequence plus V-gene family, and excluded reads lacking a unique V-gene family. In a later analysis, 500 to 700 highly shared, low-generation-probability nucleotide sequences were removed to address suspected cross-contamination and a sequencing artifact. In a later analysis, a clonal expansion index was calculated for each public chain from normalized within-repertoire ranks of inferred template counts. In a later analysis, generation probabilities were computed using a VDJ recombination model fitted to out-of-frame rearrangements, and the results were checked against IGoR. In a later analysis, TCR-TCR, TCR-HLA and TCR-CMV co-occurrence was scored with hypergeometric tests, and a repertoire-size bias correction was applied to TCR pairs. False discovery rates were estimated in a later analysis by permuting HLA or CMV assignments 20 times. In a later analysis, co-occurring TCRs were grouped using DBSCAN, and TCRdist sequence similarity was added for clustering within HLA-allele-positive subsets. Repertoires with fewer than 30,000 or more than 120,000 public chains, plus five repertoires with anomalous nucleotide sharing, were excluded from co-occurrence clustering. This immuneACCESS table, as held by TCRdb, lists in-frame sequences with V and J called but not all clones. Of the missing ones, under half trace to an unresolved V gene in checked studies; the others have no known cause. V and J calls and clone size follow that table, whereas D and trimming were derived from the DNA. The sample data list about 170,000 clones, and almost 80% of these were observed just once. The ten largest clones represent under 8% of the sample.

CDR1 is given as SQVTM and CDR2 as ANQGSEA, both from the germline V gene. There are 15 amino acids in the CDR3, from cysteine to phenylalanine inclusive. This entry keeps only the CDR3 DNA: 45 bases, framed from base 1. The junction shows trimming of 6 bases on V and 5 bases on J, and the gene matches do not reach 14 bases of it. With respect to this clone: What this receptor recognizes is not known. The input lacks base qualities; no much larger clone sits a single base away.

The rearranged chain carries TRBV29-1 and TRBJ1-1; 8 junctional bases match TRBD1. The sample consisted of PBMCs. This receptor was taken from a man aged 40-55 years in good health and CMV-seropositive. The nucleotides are TGCAGCGTATACCCCTCTGGCAGGGGGCCTACTGAAGCTTTCTTT. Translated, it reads CSVYPSGRGPTEAFF.